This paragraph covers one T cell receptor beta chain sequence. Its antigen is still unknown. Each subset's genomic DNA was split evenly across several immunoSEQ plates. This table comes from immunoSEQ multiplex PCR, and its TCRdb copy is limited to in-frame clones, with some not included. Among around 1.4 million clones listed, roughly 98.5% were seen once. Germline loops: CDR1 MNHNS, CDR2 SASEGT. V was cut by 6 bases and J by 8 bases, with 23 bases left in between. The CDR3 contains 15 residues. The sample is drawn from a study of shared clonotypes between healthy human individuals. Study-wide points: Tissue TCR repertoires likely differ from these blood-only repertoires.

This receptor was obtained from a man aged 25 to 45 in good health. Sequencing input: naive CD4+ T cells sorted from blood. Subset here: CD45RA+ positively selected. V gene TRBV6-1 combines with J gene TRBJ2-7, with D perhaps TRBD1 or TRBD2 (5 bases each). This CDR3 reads CASRDASGTPFQQYF. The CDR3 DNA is TGTGCCAGCAGGGACGCTTCCGGGACCCCTTTCCAGCAGTACTTC.